This T cell receptor beta chain was sequenced during a study of beta chain features in type 1 diabetes (dated by TCRdb to 2016 to 2019). Some background on the complete study: Mean age, gender distribution, total cell number and subset yield did not differ between patients and healthy donors. Across all samples, some 99 million sorted cells were examined, and cell number per subset correlated strongly with RNA yield. The study compared TCRB repertoires of sorted circulating CD4+ T cell subsets between recently diagnosed type 1 diabetes patients and matched healthy donors. Whereas all 30 or so donors provided naive and central memory subsets, regulatory and stem cell-like memory subsets were isolated from just 8 patients and about eight healthy donors.

Worth noting for this clone: The antigen it recognizes is unknown. Within one base of it there is no much larger clone, and no base qualities were kept.

The full study reports these points: At VDJ recombination sites, type 1 diabetes patients had fewer insertions and more deleted nucleotides, which implies abnormalities in thymic rearrangement. A moderate but significant shortening of TCRB CDR3 length was observed in type 1 diabetes patients in all four CD4+ subsets. Naive, central memory and regulatory TCRB repertoires appeared to be more alike among patients than among healthy donors. PCR might favor shorter templates, but patient and control samples were amplified and corrected together, so any skew would affect both groups equally. Sequencing cDNA rather than genomic DNA could over-represent highly expressing activated cells, although activation and CD3 levels did not differ between groups. HLA sub-analyses involved small numbers of individuals, so any influence of HLA type on TCRB rearrangement remained unresolved.

CDR1 and CDR2 (SGHDN, FVKESK) derive from the germline V gene. V is shortened by 0 bases, J by 1 base, and the region joining them spans 12 bases. Reading from cysteine to phenylalanine, the CDR3 counts 16 amino acids. The read is trimmed to its CDR3 DNA, 48 bases read in frame from base 1. Each donor gave one peripheral blood draw, averaging approximately 110 mL, which was collected into heparinised tubes. A BD FACSAria II and a panel including CD45RO, CCR7, CD25, CD127, CD95 and CD27 were used to sort naive, central memory, regulatory and stem cell-like memory CD4+ T cells. Purity was above 95% for every sorted population. PBMCs were isolated right away by Lymphoprep density gradient centrifugation and were stained directly, without culture. So that batch effects would be minimized, each experiment stained and sorted samples in pairs, pairing one healthy donor with one patient. The High Capacity cDNA Reverse Transcription Kit was used to reverse transcribe all of the isolated RNA, meaning that expressed TCRB transcripts were what got sequenced. Deep immunoSEQ sequencing was applied to naive, central memory and regulatory T cell samples, giving an average of approximately 3.8 million total reads per sample. Sorted cells were lysed in RLT buffer, and RNA was extracted using DNase-treated RNeasy Micro or Mini kits according to cell number. To prevent cross-contamination, each cell subset was processed individually, whereas patient and healthy donor samples were processed jointly. TCRB sequences were amplified from cDNA with the immunoSEQ multiplex PCR, producing 87-bp fragments spanning the CDR3 region. Sequencing of the amplicons was done on the Illumina HiSeq platform. The published analysis was carried out like this. PCR bias was computationally corrected using synthetic template baselines, reads within Hamming distance 2 were collapsed, and singletons that could not be merged were discarded. By aligning reads against IMGT, V, D and J genes, CDR3 length, and insertions or deletions at six rearrangement sites were assigned. Within each subset, clonotype counts were normalized to the number of sorted cells before true diversity and Gini coefficients were calculated with the tcR R package. The overlap coefficient, calculated on TCRB nucleotide sequences, was used to quantify repertoire sharing. The source is immuneACCESS, and TCRdb retained only in-frame sequences with V and J called. Part of the clones is not carried over; for the studies checked, unresolved V genes explain less than half of this, and the remainder is unexplained. The DNA was the basis for D and trimming; V, J and clone size are from that table. The sample data list around 20,000 clones, and about 69% of these were observed just once. The top ten constitute around 4% of the sample.

The sample consisted of Tregs from blood. The sample's cell subset or site label, decoded: regulatory CD4+ T cells. The clonotype was recovered from a man between 18 and 29 years old with type 1 diabetes. The sequence links TRBV14 to TRBJ1-1; D gene: possibly TRBD1, on 6 matching bases. The nucleotide sequence reads TGTGCCAGCAGCCAAGAGGCCCAGGGGTGGAACACTGAAGCTTTCTTT. This gives the protein CASSQEAQGWNTEAFF.